This T cell receptor beta chain was documented in a study of T cell repertoires in cytomegalovirus infection. About this clonotype itself: What it recognizes is unknown. One junction end disagrees with the germline gene, perhaps due to a read error.

The CDR3 extends over 14 amino acids. The germline gives CDR1 PRHDT, CDR2 FYEKMQ (reference sequence). Using its own MiXCR run on the reads, TCRdb lists one record per CDR3 protein. The table lists hundreds of thousands of distinct CDR3 sequences, around a third of them singletons, with around 12% in the top ten. The material sequenced was cultured CD8+ T cells from PBMCs, taken from culture after CMV antigen stimulation. This TCR was recovered from a human donor in good health (CMV status not recorded). Some clones in this sample may be carry-over from other donors' samples. J is TRBJ2-7 and V is TRBV13; a possible D gene is TRBD1 (6 bases). This chain's CDR3 is CASSNPDSSSEQYF. As DNA, the CDR3 is TGTGCCAGCAGCAACCCGGACAGTTCCTCCGAGCAGTACTTC. The full variable domain, its missing parts supplied by reference TRBV13 and TRBJ2-7, is AAGVIQSPRHLIKEKRETATLKCYPIPRHDTVYWYQQGPGQDPQFLISFYEKMQSDKGSIPDRFSAQQFSDYHSELNMSSLELGDSALYFCASSNPDSSSEQYFGPGTRLTVT.